This record covers a single TCR beta chain. Antigen: not known. This sample is part of a study of identifying expanded T cells in peripheral blood. Study-level findings and limits: Two-week clone count variance significantly increased as total template count grew. Approximately 1.1 clones differed between technical replicates, versus roughly 17 and 20 over time.

During the collection period, no donor immune events like infections were recorded. This table comes from immunoSEQ multiplex PCR, and its TCRdb copy is limited to in-frame clones, with some not included. Here the sample spans fewer than 85,000 clones, approximately 84% being singletons. CDR1 and CDR2 from the germline V gene are MDHEN and SYDVKM. This CDR3 comprises 14 residues. The junction had 8 bases not matched to a gene; V was cut back by 7 bases and J by 4 bases. The rearrangement uses TRBV28 and TRBJ2-5; 8 nucleotides align to TRBD2. The sequence was obtained from a person aged 18 to 70 in good health. The sequencing input was blood. The CDR3 loop reads CASNGAGEVETQYF. DNA of the CDR3: TGTGCCAGCAACGGAGCGGGAGAAGTAGAGACCCAGTACTTC.